These 8 T cell receptor beta chains came from one sample sequenced in a study of CD8 T cell repertoires and HIV-1 epitope variants. No cognate antigen is known for these TCRs. Sequenced by immunoSEQ multiplex PCR; TCRdb stores in-frame clones only, minus some. The table records 2,400 or so clones, about two thirds of them present only once. What was sequenced was cultured CD8+ T cells derived from PBMCs. The receptor set was obtained from a male donor with HIV.

The genes are TRBV4-2 and TRBJ1-2; D perhaps matches TRBD1 (5 bases). V dropped 6 bases and J dropped 7 bases, with 15 bases sitting between them. CDR1 is LGHNA and CDR2 is YNFKEQ in the germline V gene. This CDR3 is 13 amino acids long. CDR3 DNA sequence: TGTGCCAGCAGTCTGGGGGTACAGCTTGGCTACACCTTC. Its translation is CASSLGVQLGYTF.

V is TRBV5-6 and J is TRBJ1-1, with a tentative D call TRBD1 (6 bases). The CDR3 spans 12 residues. Trimming left V 9 bases short and J 4 bases short, with 13 bases between. Germline V lookup: CDR1 SGHDT, CDR2 YYEEEE. CDR3 protein: CATQQGRTEAFF. For the CDR3, the DNA is TGTGCCACCCAACAGGGACGCACTGAAGCTTTCTTT. The full variable domain, completed using reference TRBV5-6 and TRBJ1-1, is DAGVTQSPTHLIKTRGQQVTLRCSPKSGHDTVSWYQQALGQGPQFIFQYYEEEERQRGNFPDRFSGHQFPNYSSELNVNALLLGDSALYLCATQQGRTEAFFGQGTRLTVV.

The chain employs TRBV7-9 and TRBJ1-2, with D perhaps matching TRBD1 (5 bases). CDR3 length: 15 amino acids. From germline, CDR1 is SEHNR and CDR2 FQNEAQ (reference sequence). Trimming stripped 4 bases from V and 5 bases from J, with 17 bases between. CDR3 sequence: CASSYPTTGTYGYTF. CDR3 DNA sequence: TGTGCCAGCAGCTACCCAACGACGGGGACTTATGGCTACACCTTC.

The V and J genes are TRBV6-1 and TRBJ2-7; a possible D gene is TRBD1 (5 bases). V dropped 7 bases and J dropped 1 base, with 8 bases sitting between them. CDR1 is MNHNS and CDR2 is SASEGT in the germline V gene. This CDR3 contains 12 residues. Here the CDR3 DNA reads TGTGCCAGCAAGGACATTTCCTACGAGCAGTACTTC. Its translation is CASKDISYEQYF.

The chain couples TRBV27 to TRBJ2-7; the D call may be TRBD1 or TRBD2 (5 bases each). CDR3 size: 16 residues. Trimming took off 0 bases at V and 1 base at J, with 13 bases between the two ends. Germline CDR1 reads MNHEY; CDR2 reads SMNVEV (reference sequence). As DNA, the CDR3 is TGTGCCAGCAGTTTATCGTTAGGGACGTTGTCCTACGAGCAGTACTTC. It codes for CASSLSLGTLSYEQYF.

This clone came up once. The V and J genes are TRBV27 and TRBJ1-5; D unresolved. The CDR3 is made up of 17 amino acids. The ends were cut back, 4 bases at V and 0 bases at J, with 16 bases in the middle. Germline lookup yields CDR1 MNHEY and CDR2 SMNVEV (reference sequence). The CDR3 sequence: CASSSRPDNPSNQPQHF. CDR3 coding DNA: TGTGCCAGCAGTTCACGGCCAGACAATCCTAGCAATCAGCCCCAGCATTTT.

The chain links TRBV27 to TRBJ2-5; maybe TRBD1 (6 bases). The ends were cut back, 3 bases at V and 4 bases at J, with 15 bases in the middle. Germline loops: CDR1 MNHEY, CDR2 SMNVEV (reference sequence). CDR3 length: 15 amino acids. As DNA, the CDR3 is TGTGCCAGCAGTTTGTCTACAGGGATGGGAGAGACCCAGTACTTC. As protein: CASSLSTGMGETQYF.

The chain joins TRBV9 to TRBJ2-7, with a possible D match to TRBD2 (7 bases). Trimming took 0 bases from V and 1 from J, leaving 14 bases between them. There are 16 residues in the CDR3. The V gene's germline CDR1 is SGDLS and CDR2 YYNGEE. CDR3 residues: CASSVEGGGRSYEQYF. CDR3 coding DNA: TGTGCCAGCAGCGTAGAGGGCGGGGGCCGTTCCTACGAGCAGTACTTC. Filled out from reference TRBV9 and TRBJ2-7, the complete variable domain reads DSGVTQTPKHLITATGQRVTLRCSPRSGDLSVYWYQQSLDQGLQFLIQYYNGEERAKGNILERFSAQQFPDLHSELNLSSLELGDSALYFCASSVEGGGRSYEQYFGPGTRLTVT.